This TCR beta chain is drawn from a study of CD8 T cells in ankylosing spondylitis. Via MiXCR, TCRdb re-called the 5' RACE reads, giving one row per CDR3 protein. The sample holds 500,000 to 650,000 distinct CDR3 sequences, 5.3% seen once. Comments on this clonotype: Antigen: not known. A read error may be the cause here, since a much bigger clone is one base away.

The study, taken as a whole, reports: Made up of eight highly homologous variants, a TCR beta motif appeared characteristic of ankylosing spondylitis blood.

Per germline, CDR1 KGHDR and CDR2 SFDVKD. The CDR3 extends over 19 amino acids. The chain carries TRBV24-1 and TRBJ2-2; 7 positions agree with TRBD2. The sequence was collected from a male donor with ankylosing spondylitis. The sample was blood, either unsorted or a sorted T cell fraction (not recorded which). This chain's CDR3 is CATSDWIFSGPRGSGERFF. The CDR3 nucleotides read TGTGCCACCAGTGATTGGATTTTTTCGGGACCGCGGGGGTCCGGGGAGCGGTTTTTT.